The 6 T cell receptor beta chains presented below share a single source sample, sequenced in a study of cytomegalovirus exposure and HLA in healthy donors. It was with 60 Vbeta and 13 Jbeta primers that the PCR ran. Profiling relied on immunoSEQ multiplex PCR, and the TCRdb table lists in-frame clones only, not all of them. The repertoire holds about 160,000 clones, roughly nine tenths seen once, with under 0.95% in the top ten. Sequenced: PBMCs. Source of these receptors: a woman aged 25 to 39 in good health and CMV-seronegative.

This chain joins TRBV9 and TRBJ2-5; possible D gene TRBD2, 7 bases. This CDR3 has 15 amino acids. Germline CDR1 SGDLS, CDR2 YYNGEE. V was clipped by 4 bases and J by 3 bases, with 16 bases between them. DNA of the CDR3: TGTGCCAGCAGCTCCCGGGGGGCTGAGGAAGAGACCCAGTACTTC. It translates to CASSSRGAEEETQYF.

The rearrangement joins TRBV6-6 to TRBJ1-4; D is perhaps TRBD1 (5 bases). Per germline, CDR1 MNHNY and CDR2 SVGAGI (reference sequence). V was trimmed by 8 bases and J by 7 bases, leaving 17 bases between them. The CDR3 is 14 residues long. CDR3 coding DNA: TGTGCCAGCCATACGGGGGTGAGAGTTGAAAAACTGTTTTTT. The encoded protein is CASHTGVRVEKLFF.

The chain is built from TRBV4-1 and TRBJ2-7; D call uncertain. Trimming stripped 2 bases from V and 2 bases from J, with 28 bases between. This CDR3 is 20 amino acids long. Per the germline V gene, CDR1 is MGHRA and CDR2 is YSYEKL. The CDR3 DNA is TGCGCCAGCAGCCAAACAACCTCAGGCGAAAAAAGCCTCCTAACCTACGAGCAGTACTTC. Its translation: CASSQTTSGEKSLLTYEQYF.

This sequence joins TRBV6-4 and TRBJ1-1; no reliable D call. Trimming stripped 8 bases from V and 0 bases from J, with 22 bases between. Germline V gene data show CDR1 as MRHNA and CDR2 as SNTAGT. The CDR3 is 17 residues long. The CDR3 region has the DNA TGTGCCAGCTTTCCCAGGAGGGTCTCCTACATGAACACTGAAGCTTTCTTT. Residues: CASFPRRVSYMNTEAFF.

Here the CDR3 reads CASSLVGADTEAFF. CDR3 in DNA: TGCGCCAGCAGCTTGGTGGGGGCCGACACTGAAGCTTTCTTT. The rearrangement links TRBV5-1 to TRBJ1-1; TRBD1 is a possible D gene (6 bases). This CDR3 has 14 amino acids. CDR1 and CDR2 (germline): SGHRS, YFSETQ. Trimming took 0 bases from V and 3 from J, leaving 9 bases between them. The full variable domain, completed using reference TRBV5-1 and TRBJ1-1, is KAGVTQTPRYLIKTRGQQVTLSCSPISGHRSVSWYQQTPGQGLQFLFEYFSETQRNKGNFPGRFSGRQFSNSRSEMNVSTLELGDSALYLCASSLVGADTEAFFGQGTRLTVV.

This chain connects TRBV6-4 to TRBJ2-5; a weak D match, TRBD1 (6 bases). The DNA end is more similar to TRBJ2-7, so the J call may be wrong. The germline CDR1 and CDR2 sequences are MRHNA and SNTAGT. CDR3 length equals 15 residues. The CDR3 protein is CASSGDTKSSYEQYF. The DNA for the CDR3 is TGTGCCAGCTCCGGGGACACTAAAAGCTCCTACGAGCAGTACTTC.